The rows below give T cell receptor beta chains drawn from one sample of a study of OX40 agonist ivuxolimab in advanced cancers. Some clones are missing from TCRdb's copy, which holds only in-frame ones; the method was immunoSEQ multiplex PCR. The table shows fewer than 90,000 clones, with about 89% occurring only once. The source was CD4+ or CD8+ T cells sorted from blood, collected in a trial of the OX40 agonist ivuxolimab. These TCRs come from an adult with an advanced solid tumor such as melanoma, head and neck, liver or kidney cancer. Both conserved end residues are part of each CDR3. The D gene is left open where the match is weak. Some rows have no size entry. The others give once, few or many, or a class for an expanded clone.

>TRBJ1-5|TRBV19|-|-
CASSVQLQPQHF
TGTGCCAGTAGTGTGCAGTTGCAGCCCCAGCATTTT
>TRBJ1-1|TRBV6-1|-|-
CASTDWAEAFF
TGTGCCAGCACCGACTGGGCTGAAGCTTTCTTT
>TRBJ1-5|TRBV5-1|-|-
CASSPTPDQPQHF
TGCGCCAGCAGCCCAACACCCGATCAGCCCCAGCATTTT
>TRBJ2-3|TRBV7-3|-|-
CASSRGDTQYF
TGTGCCAGCAGCCGGGGGGATACGCAGTATTTT
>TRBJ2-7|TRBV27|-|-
CASSLELGRNEQYF
TGTGCCAGCAGTTTAGAGTTGGGACGGAACGAGCAGTACTTC
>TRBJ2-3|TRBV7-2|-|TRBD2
CASTPGGGLAGGIDTQYF
TGTGCCAGCACCCCCGGAGGTGGACTAGCGGGGGGTATAGATACGCAGTATTTT
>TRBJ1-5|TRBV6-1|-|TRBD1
CASTFDRGANQPQHF
TGTGCCAGCACTTTCGACAGGGGCGCCAATCAGCCCCAGCATTTT
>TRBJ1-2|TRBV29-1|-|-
CSVTPARAGGYTF
TGCAGCGTCACGCCGGCCAGGGCAGGTGGCTACACCTTC
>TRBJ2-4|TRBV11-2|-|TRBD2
CASSLAHGGGEYF
TGTGCCAGCAGCTTAGCGCATGGCGGGGGGGAGTACTTC
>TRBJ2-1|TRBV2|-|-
CASTGLEAPGNEQFF
TGTGCCAGCACTGGACTCGAGGCCCCGGGTAATGAGCAGTTCTTC
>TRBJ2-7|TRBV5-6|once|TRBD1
CASSFGTGGSFYEQYF
TGTGCCAGCAGCTTTGGGACAGGGGGCTCTTTCTACGAGCAGTACTTC
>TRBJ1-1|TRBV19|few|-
CASSKGRRRTEAFF
TGTGCCAGTAGTAAAGGGAGGAGGCGGACTGAAGCTTTCTTT
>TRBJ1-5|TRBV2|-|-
CASSTGIPNQPQHF
TGTGCCAGCAGCACAGGGATTCCAAATCAGCCCCAGCATTTT
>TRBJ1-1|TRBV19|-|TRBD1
CASSPTDRGYTEAFF
TGTGCCAGTAGTCCCACGGACAGGGGGTACACTGAAGCTTTCTTT
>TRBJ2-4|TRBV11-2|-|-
CASSSTTLALQYF
TGTGCCAGCAGCTCCACAACCCTCGCACTTCAGTACTTC
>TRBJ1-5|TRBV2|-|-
CASTMKLGGGQPQHF
TGTGCCAGCACGATGAAACTAGGGGGGGGTCAGCCCCAGCATTTT
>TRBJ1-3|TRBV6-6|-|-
CASSLGEVSGNTIYF
TGTGCCAGCAGTTTGGGGGAGGTTTCTGGAAACACCATATATTTT
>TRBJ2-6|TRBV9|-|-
CASTRDTSGANVLTF
TGTGCCAGCACTAGGGACACTTCTGGGGCCAACGTCCTGACTTTC